Listed below are T cell receptor beta chains from one sample, sequenced in a study of T cell responses to AZD1222 COVID-19 vaccine. Repertoires were generated with immunoSEQ multiplex PCR, while TCRdb's copy carries only in-frame clones and drops some. This repertoire shows roughly 150,000 clones, 80% to 95% found once; its top ten account for approximately 4.4%. The starting material was peripheral blood, obtained on day 0 of AZD1222 vaccination. These receptors were obtained from an adult in good health. Each CDR3 is given with its conserved first and last residue. The D gene is left open where the match is weak. Size tells how often a clone was seen (once, few, many) or the class of an expanded clone, and some rows leave it out.

J | V | size | D | DNA | CDR3
TRBJ2-2 | TRBV29-1 | . | . | TGCAGCGTTGAAACCACCGGGGAGCTGTTTTTT | CSVETTGELFF
TRBJ1-1 | TRBV30 | . | . | TGTGCCTGGAGCCCGGGATCTTACACTGAAGCTTTCTTT | CAWSPGSYTEAFF
TRBJ2-7 | TRBV6-5 | . | . | TGTGCCATCGGGATTGCGGGACTGGGCGAGCAGTACTTC | CAIGIAGLGEQYF
TRBJ1-5 | TRBV23-1 | . | . | TGCGCCAGCAGTCAATCTGTAGGCTGGTCTAGCAATCAGCCCCAGCATTTT | CASSQSVGWSSNQPQHF
TRBJ2-7 | TRBV18 | . | . | TGTGCCAGCTCACCGACACCCTACGAGCAGTACTTC | CASSPTPYEQYF
TRBJ1-5 | TRBV28 | . | TRBD1 | TGTGCCAGCAGGGCCCCAGGGGGCCTTAGCAATCAGCCCCAGCATTTT | CASRAPGGLSNQPQHF
TRBJ1-2 | TRBV6-5 | . | . | TGTGCCAGCAGCTCGCCGACCAACTATGGCTACACCTTC | CASSSPTNYGYTF
TRBJ1-2 | TRBV6-1 | . | . | TGTGCCAGCAGTGAAGCGCGGGGCGTATATGGCTACACCTTC | CASSEARGVYGYTF
TRBJ2-5 | TRBV7-9 | . | . | TGTGCCAGCAGCTTAGTTCTGAAAGAGACCCAGTACTTC | CASSLVLKETQYF
TRBJ1-1 | TRBV9 | . | . | TGTGCCAGCAGTACCCCCCCTGAAGCTTTCTTT | CASSTPPEAFF
TRBJ2-2 | TRBV24-1 | once | . | TGTGCCACCAGTGAGTCGAGCGGCAGCTTCATACGGGACACCGGGGAGCTGTTTTTT | CATSESSGSFIRDTGELFF
TRBJ2-5 | TRBV7-2 | . | TRBD2 | TGTGCCAGCAGCCCCGACTGGACCGCGGGGGGGACCCAGTACTTC | CASSPDWTAGGTQYF
TRBJ2-7 | TRBV19 | . | . | TGTGCCAGTAGTATAGACGCTGAGAGGTACGAGCAGTACTTC | CASSIDAERYEQYF
TRBJ2-3 | TRBV11-2 | . | . | TGTGCCAGCAGCTTATTGTGGGAGCGCACAGATACGCAGTATTTT | CASSLLWERTDTQYF
TRBJ2-2 | TRBV30 | once | TRBD2 | TGTGCCTGGAAAGGGATAGCGGGAGGGAGAACCGGGGAGCTGTTTTTT | CAWKGIAGGRTGELFF
TRBJ2-5 | TRBV18 | . | . | TGTGCCAGCTCACCCGAGCAGACCCAGTACTTC | CASSPEQTQYF
TRBJ2-2 | TRBV7-3 | . | TRBD1 | TGTGCCAGCAGCCCGGGACAGGGATACACCGGGGAGCTGTTTTTT | CASSPGQGYTGELFF
TRBJ2-2 | TRBV7-3 | once | . | TGTGCCAGCAGCTTAACGAAAGGGGGGAGGAACACCGGGGAGCTGTTTTTT | CASSLTKGGRNTGELFF
TRBJ2-7 | TRBV2 | . | . | TGTGCCAGCTATTTCGGGGGGCCTATCTACGAGCAGTACTTC | CASYFGGPIYEQYF
TRBJ2-2 | TRBV6-1 | once | . | TGTGCCAGCAGTGATATGCGGCGGAAGAACACCGGGGAGCTGTTTTTT | CASSDMRRKNTGELFF
TRBJ2-5 | TRBV5-1 | . | TRBD2 | TGCGCCAGTTCAAGCGGGAGTGTTGAGACCCAGTACTTC | CASSSGSVETQYF
TRBJ2-7 | TRBV7-9 | . | . | TGTGCCAGCACTTGGAGGAGTAACGAGCAGTACTTC | CASTWRSNEQYF